These T cell receptor beta chains were read from a single sample in a study of control samples from healthy donors and cancer patients. The repertoire was sequenced with immunoSEQ multiplex PCR; TCRdb's copy has only in-frame clones and lacks some. Among over 100,000 clones listed, about nine tenths were seen once. The sample was blood. The receptors here all came from a woman in her forties or fifties in good health. The conserved cysteine and the conserved F or W are not part of the CDR3 here. The order of the fields is V gene, J gene, CDR3 protein.

V: TRBV2; J: TRBJ1-2; CDR3: ASSSGIESDGYT
V: TRBV11-2; J: TRBJ1-1; CDR3: ASSLADRGAVAINTEAF
V: TRBV4-2; J: TRBJ2-3; CDR3: ASSQDLAGGTDTQY
V: TRBV18; J: TRBJ1-1; CDR3: ASSRDFRGPNTEAF
V: TRBV2; J: TRBJ2-1; CDR3: ASSRTSGWDNEQF
V: TRBV29-1; J: TRBJ1-4; CDR3: SVEDVQEKLF
V: TRBV30; J: TRBJ2-1; CDR3: AWSVLGGALTEQF
V: TRBV29-1; J: TRBJ2-6; CDR3: SVSEWTLFKTNSGANVLT
V: TRBV27; J: TRBJ2-4; CDR3: ASSLTGKKNIQY
V: TRBV30; J: TRBJ1-5; CDR3: AWSVRGRRPQPQH
V: TRBV24-1; J: TRBJ2-7; CDR3: ATSDFLGSLYEQY
V: TRBV9; J: TRBJ2-5; CDR3: ASSVSGEAYETQY
V: TRBV7-4; J: TRBJ1-6; CDR3: ASSPGQTRLGAPLH
V: TRBV6-1; J: TRBJ2-3; CDR3: ASSERGSADTQY
V: TRBV27; J: TRBJ2-5; CDR3: ASSLLGKSQETQY
V: TRBV19; J: TRBJ2-3; CDR3: ASMTSGSTDTQY
V: TRBV6-5; J: TRBJ2-3; CDR3: ASTPGLATDTQY
V: TRBV6-5; J: TRBJ1-5; CDR3: ATLGTGLNQPQH
V: TRBV19; J: TRBJ2-6; CDR3: ASSIKDRRYSGANVLT
V: TRBV6-5; J: TRBJ1-1; CDR3: ASRTQVNTEAF
V: TRBV12-3/TRBV12-4; J: TRBJ2-7; CDR3: ASSFGRNYEQY
V: TRBV4-1; J: TRBJ2-1; CDR3: ASSQEGNGQGNNEQF
V: TRBV7-8; J: TRBJ1-1; CDR3: ASSTFSGFRMNTEAF
V: TRBV29-1; J: TRBJ1-1; CDR3: SVSRTGRNTEAF
V: TRBV2; J: TRBJ1-3; CDR3: ASSRQGMSSGNTIY
V: TRBV30; J: TRBJ2-1; CDR3: AWRRRPGQGTYNEQF
V: TRBV27; J: TRBJ1-1; CDR3: ASSSPAGKNTEAF
V: TRBV27; J: TRBJ2-3; CDR3: ASTLGTSGTDTQY
V: TRBV30; J: TRBJ2-3; CDR3: AWSVGGGSTDTQY
V: TRBV15; J: TRBJ1-1; CDR3: ATSGGQRGTEAF
V: TRBV11-2; J: TRBJ1-4; CDR3: ASSPGLKNEKLF
V: TRBV30; J: TRBJ2-1; CDR3: AWSLGLAGYNEQF
V: TRBV5-1; J: TRBJ2-2; CDR3: ASSHVAGGNTGELF
V: TRBV5-1; J: TRBJ2-1; CDR3: ASSLGGGLNEQF
V: TRBV28; J: TRBJ1-1; CDR3: ASSFPMGAMNTEAF
V: TRBV5-4; J: TRBJ2-1; CDR3: ASSPSGGPYNEQF
V: TRBV2; J: TRBJ1-6; CDR3: ASSEYRISYNSPLH
V: TRBV7-9; J: TRBJ1-1; CDR3: ASSMDRGAEAF